This TCR beta chain was recorded in a study of identical twins' blood T cells. The donors were healthy female monozygous twins, three pairs in total. The germline gives CDR1 SGHRS, CDR2 YFSETQ. Trimming took off 3 bases at V and 2 bases at J, with 16 bases between the two ends. This CDR3 comprises 16 residues. Both ends of each TCR cDNA library bore sample-specific barcodes. TCRdb analysed the 5' RACE reads with MiXCR anew, one entry per CDR3 protein. The sample carries fewer than 450,000 distinct CDR3 sequences, about 28% recorded once. This sequence originates from a woman between 18 and 49 years old in good health. The J gene is TRBJ2-3, the V gene TRBV5-1; D is perhaps TRBD2 (6 bases). Sequences were obtained from PBMCs. CDR3 DNA: TGCGCCAGCAGCTCCGGGACTGCCTTCAACACAGATACGCAGTATTTT. The encoded protein is CASSSGTAFNTDTQYF.